Listed below are T cell receptor beta chains from one sample, sequenced in a study of T cells in tuberculosis. The method was immunoSEQ multiplex PCR; TCRdb's version includes in-frame clones alone and lacks a portion of them. The sample carries some 34,000 clones, around 90% recorded once. Sample: PBMCs, taken at tuberculosis diagnosis. All receptors derive from an adult with tuberculosis. CDR3s include the opening cysteine and the closing phenylalanine or tryptophan. Fields, in order: V gene, clone size, D gene, J gene, CDR3 protein, CDR3 DNA. A D gene is named only where the DNA matches it firmly. The listing skips clone size in some rows; elsewhere it reads once, few, many or a size class.

V gene: TRBV5-4; clone size: medium-sized; D gene: NA; J gene: TRBJ1-1; CDR3 protein: CASSLGLGAEAFF; CDR3 DNA: TGTGCCAGCAGCTTGGGCCTCGGGGCTGAAGCTTTCTTT
V gene: TRBV6-5; clone size: NA; D gene: TRBD1; J gene: TRBJ1-6; CDR3 protein: CASRPGQINSPLHF; CDR3 DNA: TGTGCCAGCAGGCCGGGACAGATTAATTCACCCCTCCACTTT
V gene: TRBV6-5; clone size: NA; D gene: TRBD1; J gene: TRBJ1-1; CDR3 protein: CASSSGTGYGGTEAFF; CDR3 DNA: TGTGCCAGCAGTTCCGGGACAGGGTATGGTGGCACTGAAGCTTTCTTT
V gene: TRBV7-9; clone size: once; D gene: NA; J gene: TRBJ1-1; CDR3 protein: CASSTAGTEAFF; CDR3 DNA: TGTGCCAGCAGCACAGCTGGCACTGAAGCTTTCTTT
V gene: TRBV29-1; clone size: NA; D gene: NA; J gene: TRBJ1-1; CDR3 protein: CSALGQNTEAFF; CDR3 DNA: TGCAGCGCCCTAGGACAGAACACTGAAGCTTTCTTT
V gene: TRBV5-1; clone size: NA; D gene: TRBD1; J gene: TRBJ2-7; CDR3 protein: CASSLSQGAGGEQYF; CDR3 DNA: TGCGCCAGCAGCTTGTCCCAGGGGGCGGGTGGCGAGCAGTACTTC
V gene: TRBV2; clone size: NA; D gene: NA; J gene: TRBJ2-7; CDR3 protein: CASSRASYEQYF; CDR3 DNA: TGTGCCAGCAGCCGCGCTTCCTACGAGCAGTACTTC
V gene: TRBV27; clone size: NA; D gene: TRBD1; J gene: TRBJ2-2; CDR3 protein: CASSPLPTGGEKDGELFF; CDR3 DNA: TGTGCCAGCAGTCCCCTACCGACAGGGGGGGAAAAGGACGGGGAGCTGTTTTTT
V gene: TRBV25-1; clone size: once; D gene: TRBD1; J gene: TRBJ2-2; CDR3 protein: CASRRPGTGNTGELFF; CDR3 DNA: TGTGCCAGCAGGAGACCCGGGACAGGGAACACCGGGGAGCTGTTTTTT
V gene: TRBV11-2; clone size: once; D gene: NA; J gene: TRBJ2-3; CDR3 protein: CASSLVLGFDTQYF; CDR3 DNA: TGTGCCAGCAGCTTAGTACTAGGGTTCGATACGCAGTATTTT
V gene: TRBV6-5; clone size: NA; D gene: TRBD1; J gene: TRBJ1-2; CDR3 protein: CASREPTGANYGYTF; CDR3 DNA: TGTGCCAGCAGGGAACCGACAGGGGCTAACTATGGCTACACCTTC
V gene: TRBV4-2; clone size: NA; D gene: TRBD2; J gene: TRBJ2-3; CDR3 protein: CASSQGSGTSGTDTQYF; CDR3 DNA: TGTGCCAGCAGCCAAGGATCCGGGACTAGCGGCACAGATACGCAGTATTTT
V gene: TRBV9; clone size: once; D gene: NA; J gene: TRBJ1-1; CDR3 protein: CASSVGSGITEAFF; CDR3 DNA: TGTGCCAGCAGCGTAGGATCGGGAATTACTGAAGCTTTCTTT
V gene: TRBV5-1; clone size: NA; D gene: TRBD1; J gene: TRBJ1-2; CDR3 protein: CASSLGDSYGYTF; CDR3 DNA: TGCGCCAGCAGCTTGGGGGACAGCTATGGCTACACCTTC
V gene: TRBV2; clone size: NA; D gene: TRBD2; J gene: TRBJ2-1; CDR3 protein: CASSKLAGVDEQFF; CDR3 DNA: TGTGCCAGCAGTAAACTAGCGGGAGTCGATGAGCAGTTCTTC
V gene: TRBV10-3; clone size: NA; D gene: NA; J gene: TRBJ1-2; CDR3 protein: CAITPDLNYGYTF; CDR3 DNA: TGTGCCATCACTCCGGACTTAAACTATGGCTACACCTTC
V gene: TRBV27; clone size: NA; D gene: TRBD2; J gene: TRBJ2-2; CDR3 protein: CASSFVRGDTGELFF; CDR3 DNA: TGTGCCAGCAGTTTTGTGCGGGGGGACACCGGGGAGCTGTTTTTT
V gene: TRBV27; clone size: NA; D gene: NA; J gene: TRBJ1-2; CDR3 protein: CASSSPSTGNYGYTF; CDR3 DNA: TGTGCCAGCAGTTCGCCTTCCACAGGGAACTATGGCTACACCTTC
V gene: TRBV28; clone size: NA; D gene: TRBD1; J gene: TRBJ1-4; CDR3 protein: CASSLSGQVDEKLFF; CDR3 DNA: TGTGCCAGCAGTTTGTCGGGACAGGTGGATGAAAAACTGTTTTTT
V gene: TRBV6-1; clone size: NA; D gene: NA; J gene: TRBJ2-2; CDR3 protein: CASSGIAYTGELFF; CDR3 DNA: TGTGCCAGCAGTGGGATAGCGTACACCGGGGAGCTGTTTTTT
V gene: TRBV7-9; clone size: NA; D gene: TRBD1; J gene: TRBJ2-1; CDR3 protein: CASSPPGQGQFF; CDR3 DNA: TGTGCCAGCAGCCCCCCGGGACAGGGTCAGTTCTTC
V gene: TRBV6-4; clone size: NA; D gene: TRBD1; J gene: TRBJ1-1; CDR3 protein: CASSESGQGTPEAFF; CDR3 DNA: TGTGCCAGCAGTGAATCGGGACAGGGCACTCCTGAAGCTTTCTTT
V gene: TRBV19; clone size: NA; D gene: NA; J gene: TRBJ2-2; CDR3 protein: CASRSQNTGELFF; CDR3 DNA: TGTGCCAGTAGATCCCAGAACACCGGGGAGCTGTTTTTT
V gene: TRBV5-1; clone size: NA; D gene: TRBD1; J gene: TRBJ2-2; CDR3 protein: CASSQGQGGGELFF; CDR3 DNA: TGCGCCAGCAGCCAAGGACAGGGCGGCGGGGAGCTGTTTTTT
V gene: TRBV4-3; clone size: once; D gene: NA; J gene: TRBJ1-1; CDR3 protein: CASSSGSEAFF; CDR3 DNA: TGCGCCAGCAGCTCAGGGTCTGAAGCTTTCTTT
V gene: TRBV19; clone size: NA; D gene: NA; J gene: TRBJ2-1; CDR3 protein: CASSTQGSYNEQFF; CDR3 DNA: TGTGCCAGTAGTACCCAGGGGTCCTACAATGAGCAGTTCTTC
V gene: TRBV7-2; clone size: NA; D gene: NA; J gene: TRBJ1-1; CDR3 protein: CASSSPAGANTEAFF; CDR3 DNA: TGTGCCAGCAGCTCCCCCGCGGGAGCGAACACTGAAGCTTTCTTT
V gene: TRBV5-5; clone size: NA; D gene: TRBD1; J gene: TRBJ2-3; CDR3 protein: CASSLQGAGTDTQYF; CDR3 DNA: TGTGCCAGCAGCTTACAGGGGGCCGGGACAGATACGCAGTATTTT
V gene: TRBV6-1; clone size: NA; D gene: NA; J gene: TRBJ1-2; CDR3 protein: CAGRDMAGYGYTF; CDR3 DNA: TGTGCCGGCCGGGACATGGCAGGGTATGGCTACACCTTC
V gene: TRBV5-1; clone size: few; D gene: NA; J gene: TRBJ1-1; CDR3 protein: CASRWLSENTEAFF; CDR3 DNA: TGCGCCAGCAGATGGCTTTCAGAGAACACTGAAGCTTTCTTT
V gene: TRBV28; clone size: NA; D gene: TRBD1; J gene: TRBJ1-2; CDR3 protein: CASSPTGGAYINYGYTF; CDR3 DNA: TGTGCCAGCAGCCCTACAGGGGGTGCCTACATTAACTATGGCTACACCTTC
V gene: TRBV11-1; clone size: NA; D gene: TRBD1; J gene: TRBJ1-1; CDR3 protein: CASSLRTGADTEAFF; CDR3 DNA: TGTGCCAGCAGCTTACGGACAGGGGCAGACACTGAAGCTTTCTTT
V gene: TRBV5-1; clone size: NA; D gene: TRBD2; J gene: TRBJ2-1; CDR3 protein: CASSLTSGGDEQFF; CDR3 DNA: TGCGCCAGCAGCTTGACGAGCGGGGGTGATGAGCAGTTCTTC
V gene: TRBV11-1; clone size: NA; D gene: TRBD1; J gene: TRBJ2-7; CDR3 protein: CASSTQGMGGEQYF; CDR3 DNA: TGTGCCAGCAGCACACAGGGGATGGGTGGCGAGCAGTACTTC
V gene: TRBV30; clone size: NA; D gene: NA; J gene: TRBJ1-2; CDR3 protein: CAWTRRGGAGYGYTF; CDR3 DNA: TGTGCCTGGACCCGCCGCGGGGGCGCAGGCTACGGCTACACCTTC
V gene: TRBV4-1; clone size: NA; D gene: NA; J gene: TRBJ2-5; CDR3 protein: CASSQGRAFKETQYF; CDR3 DNA: TGCGCCAGCAGCCAAGGGAGGGCCTTCAAAGAGACCCAGTACTTC
V gene: TRBV7-2; clone size: NA; D gene: TRBD2; J gene: TRBJ2-1; CDR3 protein: CASSPRLAGGRGHEQFF; CDR3 DNA: TGTGCCAGCAGCCCGCGACTAGCGGGGGGGCGGGGCCATGAGCAGTTCTTC
V gene: TRBV19; clone size: NA; D gene: NA; J gene: TRBJ1-3; CDR3 protein: CASGQGSGNTIYF; CDR3 DNA: TGTGCCAGTGGGCAGGGTTCTGGAAACACCATATATTTT
V gene: TRBV28; clone size: once; D gene: TRBD1; J gene: TRBJ2-7; CDR3 protein: CASMDRFKDEQYF; CDR3 DNA: TGTGCCAGCATGGACAGGTTTAAGGACGAGCAGTACTTC
V gene: TRBV27; clone size: NA; D gene: NA; J gene: TRBJ1-5; CDR3 protein: CASRYTGSNQPQHF; CDR3 DNA: TGTGCCAGCAGATATACAGGGAGCAATCAGCCCCAGCATTTT
V gene: TRBV18; clone size: NA; D gene: NA; J gene: TRBJ1-1; CDR3 protein: CASSPIGEGTEAFF; CDR3 DNA: TGTGCCAGCTCACCAATTGGGGAGGGCACTGAAGCTTTCTTT
V gene: TRBV9; clone size: NA; D gene: TRBD1; J gene: TRBJ2-1; CDR3 protein: CASSVRDRDGEQFF; CDR3 DNA: TGTGCCAGCAGCGTAAGGGACAGGGACGGTGAGCAGTTCTTC
V gene: TRBV18; clone size: once; D gene: TRBD1; J gene: TRBJ1-2; CDR3 protein: CASSPPGQGQGYTF; CDR3 DNA: TGTGCCAGCTCACCTCCGGGACAGGGACAAGGCTACACCTTC
V gene: TRBV4-2; clone size: NA; D gene: NA; J gene: TRBJ1-1; CDR3 protein: CASSQEKGEGNTEAFF; CDR3 DNA: TGTGCCAGCAGCCAAGAAAAGGGGGAGGGGAACACTGAAGCTTTCTTT
V gene: TRBV7-2; clone size: NA; D gene: NA; J gene: TRBJ1-2; CDR3 protein: CASSSSLGGGGYGYTF; CDR3 DNA: TGTGCCAGCAGCTCCTCCTTGGGGGGAGGGGGCTATGGCTACACCTTC
V gene: TRBV5-4; clone size: NA; D gene: TRBD2; J gene: TRBJ2-7; CDR3 protein: CASSSSGRAGVEQYF; CDR3 DNA: TGTGCCAGCAGCTCTAGCGGGAGGGCCGGTGTCGAGCAGTACTTC
V gene: TRBV19; clone size: NA; D gene: NA; J gene: TRBJ1-2; CDR3 protein: CASSIRGDYTF; CDR3 DNA: TGTGCCAGTAGTATTCGGGGGGACTACACCTTC
V gene: TRBV6-5; clone size: NA; D gene: NA; J gene: TRBJ2-5; CDR3 protein: CASSYSKVAGETQYF; CDR3 DNA: TGTGCCAGCAGTTACTCGAAAGTGGCGGGAGAGACCCAGTACTTC
V gene: TRBV2; clone size: NA; D gene: TRBD1; J gene: TRBJ2-5; CDR3 protein: CASSLLDRGAETQYF; CDR3 DNA: TGTGCCAGCAGTCTTCTTGACAGGGGAGCAGAGACCCAGTACTTC
V gene: TRBV4-3; clone size: few; D gene: NA; J gene: TRBJ2-3; CDR3 protein: CASSFHRADTQYF; CDR3 DNA: TGCGCCAGCAGCTTTCATCGGGCAGATACGCAGTATTTT
V gene: TRBV19; clone size: NA; D gene: NA; J gene: TRBJ2-1; CDR3 protein: CASSIPGSYNEQFF; CDR3 DNA: TGTGCCAGTAGTATACCCGGTTCCTACAATGAGCAGTTCTTC
V gene: TRBV30; clone size: few; D gene: NA; J gene: TRBJ1-2; CDR3 protein: CAWLSTRQYGYTF; CDR3 DNA: TGTGCCTGGCTCTCCACCAGACAGTATGGCTACACCTTC